The 4 T cell receptor beta chains given below trace back to one sample, sequenced in a study of metastatic and nonmetastatic thyroid tumors. All patients were treatment-naive before thyroid surgery. TCRdb re-called the PCR reads with MiXCR. The sample lists around 15,000 clones; around 13% were seen once. The sequencing input was blood. All receptors come from a female donor with papillary thyroid cancer or a benign thyroid nodule (not recorded which). Some clones in this sample may be carry-over from other donors' samples.

By frequency in the sample, this clone is medium-sized. The chain combines TRBV28 with TRBJ1-2; possible D gene TRBD1, 6 bases. The CDR3 extends over 14 amino acids. Trimming stripped 6 bases from V and 6 bases from J, with 17 bases between. CDR1 MDHEN and CDR2 SYDVKM come from the germline V gene. Here the CDR3 DNA reads TGTGCCAGCAGAGATGGGACAAGCCAAGATGGCTACACCTTC. Its translation is CASRDGTSQDGYTF.

This clone was found a few times. Relative to the germline gene, one junction end is altered; a read error may explain this. The rearrangement uses TRBV19 and TRBJ2-7; D unresolved. The length of the CDR3 is 13 residues. Germline lookup yields CDR1 LNHDA and CDR2 SQIVND (reference sequence). CDR3 sequence: CASSMGSSYGQYF. CDR3 DNA sequence: TGTGCCAGTAGTATGGGCAGCTCCTACGGGCAGTACTTC.

The rearrangement links TRBV6-1 to TRBJ1-5, with D unresolved. The CDR3 contains 13 residues. CDR1 is MNHNS and CDR2 is SASEGT in the germline V gene. Deletions cut 4 bases from V and 3 bases from J, with 7 bases between. CDR3: CASSGTFNQPQHF. CDR3 sequence (DNA): TGTGCCAGCAGTGGGACCTTCAATCAGCCCCAGCATTTT.

This clone came up many times. This may be a read error, as it is one base from a much larger clone. The sample contains more than one DNA sequence encoding this CDR3. The chain couples TRBV2 to TRBJ2-1; D could derive from TRBD1 or TRBD2 (5 bases each). The V gene's germline CDR1 is SNHLY and CDR2 FYNNEI. Trimming removed 6 bases at V and 2 bases at J, with 17 bases between. This CDR3 has 16 amino acids. Here the CDR3 reads CASSLLGASAYNEQFF. The CDR3 region has the DNA TGTGCCAGCAGCTTACTAGGGGCCTCCGCCTACAATGAGCAGTTCTTC.